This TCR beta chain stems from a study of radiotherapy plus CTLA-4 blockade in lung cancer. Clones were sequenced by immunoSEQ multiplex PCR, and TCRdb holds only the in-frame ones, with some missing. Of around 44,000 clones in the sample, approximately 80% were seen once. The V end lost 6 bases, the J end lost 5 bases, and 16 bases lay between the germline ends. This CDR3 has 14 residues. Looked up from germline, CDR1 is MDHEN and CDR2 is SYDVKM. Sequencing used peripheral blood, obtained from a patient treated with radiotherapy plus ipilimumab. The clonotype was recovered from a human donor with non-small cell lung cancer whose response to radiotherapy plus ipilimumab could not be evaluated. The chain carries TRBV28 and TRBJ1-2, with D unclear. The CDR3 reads CASRFYVGRYGYTF. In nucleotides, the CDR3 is TGTGCCAGCAGGTTCTATGTGGGGAGATATGGCTACACCTTC.